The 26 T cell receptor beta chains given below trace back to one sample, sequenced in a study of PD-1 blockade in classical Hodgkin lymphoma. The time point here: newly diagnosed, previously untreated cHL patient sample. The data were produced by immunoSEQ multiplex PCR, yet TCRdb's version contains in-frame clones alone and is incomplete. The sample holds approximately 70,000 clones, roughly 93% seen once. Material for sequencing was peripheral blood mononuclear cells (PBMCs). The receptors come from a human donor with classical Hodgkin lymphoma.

CDR3 nucleotide sequence: TGTGCCAGCAGTATTCTACCAGGGGGCACTGAAGCTTTCTTT. Protein sequence: CASSILPGGTEAFF. V gene TRBV28 combines with J gene TRBJ1-1, with 7 bases that match TRBD1. This CDR3 has 14 amino acids. Germline trimming cut 5 bases from V and 4 bases from J; bases unmatched to any gene: 7. Germline CDR1 is MDHEN and CDR2 is SYDVKM.

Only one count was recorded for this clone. This CDR3 reads CASSGPNYGYTF. The CDR3 bases are TGTGCCAGCAGCGGACCCAACTATGGCTACACCTTC. V usage is TRBV28 and J usage is TRBJ1-2; D not certain. CDR3 size: 12 residues. The germline V gene encodes CDR1 MDHEN and CDR2 SYDVKM. V lost 6 bases to trimming and J lost 2 bases, with 7 bases between them.

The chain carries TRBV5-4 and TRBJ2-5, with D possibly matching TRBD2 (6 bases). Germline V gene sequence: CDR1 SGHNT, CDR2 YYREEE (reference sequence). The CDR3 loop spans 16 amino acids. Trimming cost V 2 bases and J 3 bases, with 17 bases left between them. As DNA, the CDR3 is TGTGCCAGCAGCTTACGCGGAGGGGCTTCAAAAGAGACCCAGTACTTC. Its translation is CASSLRGGASKETQYF.

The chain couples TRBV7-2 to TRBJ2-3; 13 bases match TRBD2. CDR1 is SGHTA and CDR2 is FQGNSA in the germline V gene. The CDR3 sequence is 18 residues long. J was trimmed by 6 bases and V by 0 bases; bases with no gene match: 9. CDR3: CASSLALAGGWGEDTQYF. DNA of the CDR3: TGTGCCAGCAGCTTAGCACTAGCGGGAGGGTGGGGTGAGGATACGCAGTATTTT.

The CDR3 here is CASSLSSRGRNTEAFF. Here the CDR3 DNA reads TGTGCCAGCAGCTTAAGTTCCCGGGGAAGGAACACTGAAGCTTTCTTT. This chain uses TRBV7-2 with TRBJ1-1; D gene uncertain. V was clipped by 2 bases and J by 1 base, with 14 bases between them. Per germline, CDR1 SGHTA and CDR2 FQGNSA. The CDR3 runs to 16 residues.

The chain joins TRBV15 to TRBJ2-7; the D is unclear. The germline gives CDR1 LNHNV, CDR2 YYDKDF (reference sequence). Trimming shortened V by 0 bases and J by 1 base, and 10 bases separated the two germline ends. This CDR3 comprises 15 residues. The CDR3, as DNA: TGTGCCACCAGCAGAGAAATTTTGTCGTCCTACGAGCAGTACTTC. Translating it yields CATSREILSSYEQYF.

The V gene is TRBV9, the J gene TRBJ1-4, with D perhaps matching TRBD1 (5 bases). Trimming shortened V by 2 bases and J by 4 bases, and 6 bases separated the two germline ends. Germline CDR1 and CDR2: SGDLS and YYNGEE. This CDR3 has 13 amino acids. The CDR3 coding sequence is TGTGCCAGCAGCGTGACAGATAATGAAAAACTGTTTTTT. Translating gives CASSVTDNEKLFF.

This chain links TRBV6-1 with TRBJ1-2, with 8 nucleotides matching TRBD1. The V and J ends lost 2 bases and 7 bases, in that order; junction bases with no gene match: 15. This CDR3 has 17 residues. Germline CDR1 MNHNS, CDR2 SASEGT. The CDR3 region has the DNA TGTGCCAGCAGTGAAATTTACGGGCAGGGGGCTATAGCTGGCTACACCTTC. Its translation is CASSEIYGQGAIAGYTF.

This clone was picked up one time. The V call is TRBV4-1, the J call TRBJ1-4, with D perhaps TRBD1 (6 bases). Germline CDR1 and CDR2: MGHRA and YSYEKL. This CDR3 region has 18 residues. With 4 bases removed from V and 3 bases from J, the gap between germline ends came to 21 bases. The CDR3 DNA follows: TGCGCCAGCAGCCTGATTCCAGGGGCCGAACGTTCTAATGAAAAACTGTTTTTT. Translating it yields CASSLIPGAERSNEKLFF.

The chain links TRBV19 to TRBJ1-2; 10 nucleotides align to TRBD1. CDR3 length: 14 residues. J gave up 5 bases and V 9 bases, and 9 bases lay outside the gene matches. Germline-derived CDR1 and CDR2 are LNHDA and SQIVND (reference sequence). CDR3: CASHGPGQGYGYTF. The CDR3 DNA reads TGTGCCAGCCACGGACCGGGACAGGGGTATGGCTACACCTTC. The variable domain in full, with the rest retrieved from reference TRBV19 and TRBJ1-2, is DGGITQSPKYLFRKEGQNVTLSCEQNLNHDAMYWYRQDPGQGLRLIYYSQIVNDFQKGDIAEGYSVSREKKESFPLTVTSAQKNPTAFYLCASHGPGQGYGYTFGSGTRLTVV.

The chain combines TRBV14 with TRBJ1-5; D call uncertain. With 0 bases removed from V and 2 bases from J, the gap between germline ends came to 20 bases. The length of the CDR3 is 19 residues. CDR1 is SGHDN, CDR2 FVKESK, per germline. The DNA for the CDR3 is TGTGCCAGCAGCCAAGATATGGATCGCCCGTTCCTTTGCAATCAGCCCCAGCATTTT. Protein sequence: CASSQDMDRPFLCNQPQHF.

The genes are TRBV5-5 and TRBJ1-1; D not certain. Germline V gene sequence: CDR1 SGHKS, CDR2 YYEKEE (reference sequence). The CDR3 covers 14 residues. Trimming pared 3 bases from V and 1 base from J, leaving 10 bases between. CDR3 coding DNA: TGTGCCAGCAGCTCCCGATTACAGAACACTGAAGCTTTCTTT. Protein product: CASSSRLQNTEAFF.

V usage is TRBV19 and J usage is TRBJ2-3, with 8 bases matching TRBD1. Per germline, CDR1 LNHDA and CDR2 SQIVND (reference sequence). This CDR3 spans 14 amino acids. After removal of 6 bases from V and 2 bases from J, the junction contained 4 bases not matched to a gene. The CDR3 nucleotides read TGTGCCAGTAGAGACAGGGGCCACACAGATACGCAGTATTTT. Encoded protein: CASRDRGHTDTQYF.

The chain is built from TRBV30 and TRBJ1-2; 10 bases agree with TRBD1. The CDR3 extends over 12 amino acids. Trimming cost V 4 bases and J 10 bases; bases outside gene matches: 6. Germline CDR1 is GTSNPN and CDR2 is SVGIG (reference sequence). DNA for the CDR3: TGTGCCTGGATCCCGGACAGGGGGATCTACACCTTC. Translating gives CAWIPDRGIYTF.

The CDR3 reads CAISVGTNEKLFF. In nucleotides, the CDR3 is TGTGCCATCAGTGTGGGAACTAATGAAAAACTGTTTTTT. J is TRBJ1-4 and V is TRBV10-3; D unresolved. CDR1 ENHRY and CDR2 SYGVKD come from the germline V gene. This CDR3 has 13 amino acids. V was clipped by 4 bases and J by 1 base, with 4 bases between them.

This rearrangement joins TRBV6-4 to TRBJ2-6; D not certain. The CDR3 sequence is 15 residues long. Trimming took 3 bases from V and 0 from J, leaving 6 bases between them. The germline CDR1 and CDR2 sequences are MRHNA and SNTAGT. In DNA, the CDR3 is TGTGCCAGCAGTGATCAGAGCTCTGGGGCCAACGTCCTGACTTTC. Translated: CASSDQSSGANVLTF.

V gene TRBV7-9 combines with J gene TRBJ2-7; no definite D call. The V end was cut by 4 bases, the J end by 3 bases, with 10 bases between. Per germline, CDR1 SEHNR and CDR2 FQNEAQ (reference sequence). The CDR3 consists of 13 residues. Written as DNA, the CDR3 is TGTGCCAGCAGCTCCGATGACCTCTACGAGCAGTACTTC. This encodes CASSSDDLYEQYF.

CDR3 DNA: TGTGCCAGTACCCTTAAAGGGGTAACTAATGAAAAACTGTTTTTT. As protein: CASTLKGVTNEKLFF. The rearrangement links TRBV19 to TRBJ1-4; D might be TRBD1 (5 bases). Germline V gene sequence: CDR1 LNHDA, CDR2 SQIVND (reference sequence). V lost 7 bases, J lost 1 base, and 13 bases lay in between. This CDR3 contains 15 residues.

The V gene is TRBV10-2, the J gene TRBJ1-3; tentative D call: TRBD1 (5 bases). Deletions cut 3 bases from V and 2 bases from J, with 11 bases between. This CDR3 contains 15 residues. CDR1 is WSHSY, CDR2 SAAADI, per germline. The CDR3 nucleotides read TGCGCCAGCAGTGACAGTACAGGCCCTGGAAACACCATATATTTT. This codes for CASSDSTGPGNTIYF.

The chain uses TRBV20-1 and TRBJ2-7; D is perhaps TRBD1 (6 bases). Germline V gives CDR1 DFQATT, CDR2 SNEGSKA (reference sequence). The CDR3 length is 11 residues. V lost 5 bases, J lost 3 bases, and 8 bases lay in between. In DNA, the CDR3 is TGCAGTGCTTTACAGGGCTACGAGCAGTACTTC. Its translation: CSALQGYEQYF.

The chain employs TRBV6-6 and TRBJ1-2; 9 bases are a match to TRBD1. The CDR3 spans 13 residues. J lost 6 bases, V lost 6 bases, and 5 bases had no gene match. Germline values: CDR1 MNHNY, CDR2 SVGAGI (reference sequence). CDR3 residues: CASSMGQGHGYTF. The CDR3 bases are TGTGCCAGCAGCATGGGACAGGGACATGGCTACACCTTC.

The chain's CDR3 is CASSPQTGTGGVRPQHF. In DNA form, the CDR3 reads TGTGCCAGCAGCCCCCAGACCGGGACAGGAGGAGTGAGGCCCCAGCATTTT. V usage is TRBV7-8 and J usage is TRBJ1-5, with 8 bases that match TRBD1. Trimming removed 5 bases from V and 9 bases from J; junction bases left unmatched: 18. The germline V gene has CDR1 SGHVS and CDR2 FQNEAQ. CDR3 length: 17 amino acids.

CDR3 in amino acids: CASSDIRTTTYEQYF. CDR3 in DNA: TGTGCCAGCAGTGATATAAGAACCACCACCTACGAGCAGTACTTC. The V call is TRBV6-1, the J call TRBJ2-7; D not certain. Per the germline V gene, CDR1 is MNHNS and CDR2 is SASEGT. This CDR3 spans 15 amino acids. Trimming took 3 bases from V and 2 from J, leaving 14 bases between them.

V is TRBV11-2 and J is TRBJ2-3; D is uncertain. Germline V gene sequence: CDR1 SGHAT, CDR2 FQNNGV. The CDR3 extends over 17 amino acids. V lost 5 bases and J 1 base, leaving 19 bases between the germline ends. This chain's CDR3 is CASSIGYVLRGTDTQYF. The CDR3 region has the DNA TGTGCCAGCAGCATCGGATACGTTCTTCGGGGCACAGATACGCAGTATTTT.

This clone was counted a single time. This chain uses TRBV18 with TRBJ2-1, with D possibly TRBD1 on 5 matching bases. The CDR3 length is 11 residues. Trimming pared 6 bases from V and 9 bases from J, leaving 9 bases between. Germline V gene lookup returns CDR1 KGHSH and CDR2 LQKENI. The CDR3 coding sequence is TGTGCCAGCTCCCCTGACAGTGAGCAGTTCTTC. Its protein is CASSPDSEQFF.

The CDR3 loop reads CASSLFLGDREQFF. As DNA, the CDR3 is TGTGCCAGCAGCTTATTTCTGGGGGACAGAGAGCAGTTCTTC. The V and J genes are TRBV7-6 and TRBJ2-1; 7 nucleotides line up with TRBD1. V trimming: 2 bases; J trimming: 10 bases; junction bases outside the gene matches: 8. Germline CDR1 is SGHVS and CDR2 is FNYEAQ. The CDR3 sequence is 14 residues long. Filled out from reference TRBV7-6 and TRBJ2-1, the complete variable domain reads GAGVSQSPRYKVTKRGQDVALRCDPISGHVSLYWYRQALGQGPEFLTYFNYEAQQDKSGLPNDRFSAERPEGSISTLTIQRTEQRDSAMYRCASSLFLGDREQFFGPGTRLTVL.